This is a list of T cell receptor beta chains from one sample in a study of T cells after yellow fever vaccination. TCRdb called the 5' RACE reads again in MiXCR, with one record for every CDR3 protein. This repertoire shows 500,000 to 650,000 distinct CDR3 sequences, 9% to 15% found once; its top ten account for 14% to 15%. The sample here was PBMCs, taken on the day of the yellow fever booster vaccination. The receptors were sampled from a man under 40 who received the YFV17D yellow fever vaccine. The CDR3 runs from the conserved cysteine through the conserved F or W. Fields, in order: V gene, J gene, D gene, clone size, CDR3 length, CDR3 protein, CDR3 DNA. The D gene is left open where the match is weak. The listing skips clone size in some rows; elsewhere it reads once, few, many or a size class.

v_gene: TRBV3-1; j_gene: TRBJ1-4; d_gene: TRBD1; abundance: -; len: 15; CDR3aa: CASSLRTGSGEKLFF; CDR3nt: TGTGCCAGCAGCCTTCGGACAGGGTCTGGGGAAAAACTGTTTTTT
v_gene: TRBV6-2/TRBV6-3; j_gene: TRBJ2-7; d_gene: TRBD2; abundance: -; len: 16; CDR3aa: CASSPKEREGRYEQYF; CDR3nt: TGTGCCAGCAGTCCAAAGGAGCGGGAGGGCCGTTACGAGCAGTACTTC
v_gene: TRBV7-8; j_gene: TRBJ1-2; d_gene: -; abundance: many; len: 15; CDR3aa: CASSLGRTADYGYTF; CDR3nt: TGTGCCAGCAGCTTAGGCCGGACAGCAGACTATGGCTACACCTTC
v_gene: TRBV20-1; j_gene: TRBJ1-2; d_gene: -; abundance: -; len: 12; CDR3aa: CSAIDSIRGYTF; CDR3nt: TGCAGTGCTATAGACAGCATTAGGGGCTACACCTTC
v_gene: TRBV27; j_gene: TRBJ2-7; d_gene: TRBD1; abundance: -; len: 16; CDR3aa: CASSPTGQARGYEQYF; CDR3nt: TGTGCCAGCAGCCCGACAGGACAGGCTCGCGGCTACGAGCAGTACTTC
v_gene: TRBV6-5; j_gene: TRBJ2-5; d_gene: -; abundance: -; len: 11; CDR3aa: CASSYSGGQYF; CDR3nt: TGTGCCAGCAGTTACTCGGGCGGCCAGTACTTC
v_gene: TRBV9; j_gene: TRBJ2-1; d_gene: TRBD2; abundance: -; len: 13; CDR3aa: CASSREGLNEQFF; CDR3nt: TGTGCCAGCAGCCGGGAGGGGCTGAATGAGCAGTTCTTC
v_gene: TRBV19; j_gene: TRBJ2-5; d_gene: TRBD1; abundance: -; len: 15; CDR3aa: CASSLPGRGQETQYF; CDR3nt: TGTGCCAGTAGCCTGCCCGGCAGGGGGCAAGAGACCCAGTACTTC
v_gene: TRBV20-1; j_gene: TRBJ2-1; d_gene: -; abundance: few; len: 13; CDR3aa: CSATGTRDNEQFF; CDR3nt: TGCAGTGCAACCGGGACCAGGGACAATGAGCAGTTCTTC
v_gene: TRBV5-1; j_gene: TRBJ2-3; d_gene: -; abundance: -; len: 14; CDR3aa: CASRRNRVTDTQYF; CDR3nt: TGCGCCAGCAGGAGGAACAGGGTCACAGATACGCAGTATTTT
v_gene: TRBV12-3/TRBV12-4; j_gene: TRBJ1-2; d_gene: -; abundance: few; len: 13; CDR3aa: CASRLGQGNGYTF; CDR3nt: TGTGCCAGCAGACTGGGCCAGGGGAATGGCTACACCTTC
v_gene: TRBV20-1; j_gene: TRBJ1-1; d_gene: -; abundance: -; len: 14; CDR3aa: CSARDSQENFEAFF; CDR3nt: TGCAGTGCTAGAGATAGTCAGGAAAATTTTGAAGCTTTCTTT
v_gene: TRBV7-2; j_gene: TRBJ2-6; d_gene: -; abundance: -; len: 18; CDR3aa: CASSPPARDNSGANVLTF; CDR3nt: TGTGCCAGCAGCCCCCCAGCCCGGGACAACTCTGGGGCCAACGTCCTGACTTTC
v_gene: TRBV20-1; j_gene: TRBJ1-4; d_gene: -; abundance: few; len: 13; CDR3aa: CSARLDGNEKLFF; CDR3nt: TGCAGTGCTAGACTGGACGGGAATGAAAAACTGTTTTTT
v_gene: TRBV20-1; j_gene: TRBJ2-3; d_gene: -; abundance: few; len: 17; CDR3aa: CSARTVTPGSGTDTQYF; CDR3nt: TGCAGTGCTCGGACCGTCACCCCGGGCAGCGGCACAGATACGCAGTATTTT
v_gene: TRBV5-4; j_gene: TRBJ2-2; d_gene: TRBD2; abundance: few; len: 16; CDR3aa: CASTWAGGGGTGELFF; CDR3nt: TGTGCCAGCACATGGGCGGGAGGAGGTGGCACCGGGGAGCTGTTTTTT
v_gene: TRBV3-1; j_gene: TRBJ1-1; d_gene: -; abundance: -; len: 13; CDR3aa: CASSQALGTEAFF; CDR3nt: TGTGCCAGCAGCCAAGCCTTGGGGACTGAAGCTTTCTTT
v_gene: TRBV30; j_gene: TRBJ2-1; d_gene: -; abundance: few; len: 12; CDR3aa: CAWSVRHNEQFF; CDR3nt: TGTGCCTGGAGTGTTCGACACAATGAGCAGTTCTTC
v_gene: TRBV4-2; j_gene: TRBJ1-5; d_gene: TRBD1; abundance: -; len: 14; CDR3aa: CASSPGQGIQPQHF; CDR3nt: TGTGCCAGCAGCCCGGGACAGGGGATTCAGCCCCAGCATTTT
v_gene: TRBV27; j_gene: TRBJ1-2; d_gene: -; abundance: -; len: 13; CDR3aa: CASARGRLDGYTF; CDR3nt: TGTGCCAGCGCCAGGGGACGTTTGGATGGCTACACCTTC
v_gene: TRBV20-1; j_gene: TRBJ1-4; d_gene: -; abundance: few; len: 12; CDR3aa: CSSPEGGEKLFF; CDR3nt: TGCAGTAGTCCCGAGGGCGGTGAAAAACTGTTTTTT
v_gene: TRBV11-1; j_gene: TRBJ2-7; d_gene: -; abundance: few; len: 18; CDR3aa: CASSLVVGITQSSYEQYF; CDR3nt: TGTGCCAGCAGCTTAGTAGTGGGGATCACTCAGAGCTCCTACGAGCAGTACTTC
v_gene: TRBV7-8; j_gene: TRBJ2-2; d_gene: TRBD1; abundance: few; len: 17; CDR3aa: CASSQWAQGASTGELFF; CDR3nt: TGTGCCAGCAGCCAGTGGGCACAGGGGGCGAGCACCGGGGAGCTGTTTTTT
v_gene: TRBV7-2; j_gene: TRBJ1-5; d_gene: -; abundance: many; len: 13; CDR3aa: CASSLERGRGQHF; CDR3nt: TGTGCCAGCAGCCTCGAGCGGGGGAGAGGCCAGCATTTT
v_gene: TRBV7-2; j_gene: TRBJ2-5; d_gene: TRBD2; abundance: -; len: 16; CDR3aa: CASSFQVGLAKETQYF; CDR3nt: TGTGCCAGCAGCTTCCAGGTGGGACTAGCGAAAGAGACCCAGTACTTC
v_gene: TRBV7-2; j_gene: TRBJ2-4; d_gene: -; abundance: few; len: 14; CDR3aa: CASSLRGDKNIQYF; CDR3nt: TGTGCCAGCAGCTTAAGAGGGGACAAAAACATTCAGTACTTC
v_gene: TRBV10-1; j_gene: TRBJ2-1; d_gene: -; abundance: few; len: 16; CDR3aa: CASSESKGGTYNEQFF; CDR3nt: TGCGCCAGCAGTGAGTCAAAGGGGGGGACCTACAATGAGCAGTTCTTC
v_gene: TRBV7-2; j_gene: TRBJ2-2; d_gene: -; abundance: -; len: 15; CDR3aa: CASSLVGLNTGELFF; CDR3nt: TGTGCCAGCAGCTTAGTCGGACTAAACACCGGGGAGCTGTTTTTT
v_gene: TRBV13; j_gene: TRBJ2-1; d_gene: TRBD2; abundance: -; len: 19; CDR3aa: CASSFSHRGGRGTYNEQFF; CDR3nt: TGTGCCAGCAGCTTCAGTCATCGTGGAGGGCGGGGGACCTACAATGAGCAGTTCTTC
v_gene: TRBV20-1; j_gene: TRBJ1-6; d_gene: -; abundance: -; len: 14; CDR3aa: CSARVISGDSPLHF; CDR3nt: TGCAGTGCTAGGGTCATCTCGGGCGATTCACCCCTCCACTTT
v_gene: TRBV10-3; j_gene: TRBJ2-7; d_gene: TRBD1; abundance: few; len: 12; CDR3aa: CATLDRGYEQYF; CDR3nt: TGTGCCACCTTGGACAGGGGCTACGAGCAGTACTTC
v_gene: TRBV15; j_gene: TRBJ2-7; d_gene: -; abundance: many; len: 15; CDR3aa: CATRRSGTLGLEQYF; CDR3nt: TGTGCCACCAGGAGGTCCGGGACTCTGGGGCTCGAGCAGTACTTC
v_gene: TRBV3-1; j_gene: TRBJ2-3; d_gene: TRBD2; abundance: -; len: 17; CDR3aa: CASSPGTSGWGTDTQYF; CDR3nt: TGTGCCAGCAGCCCCGGGACTAGCGGGTGGGGCACAGATACGCAGTATTTT
v_gene: TRBV12-3/TRBV12-4; j_gene: TRBJ1-5; d_gene: TRBD1; abundance: few; len: 17; CDR3aa: CASSRTGGALSNQPQHF; CDR3nt: TGTGCCAGCAGTAGGACAGGGGGCGCACTGAGCAATCAGCCCCAGCATTTT
v_gene: TRBV7-9; j_gene: TRBJ2-7; d_gene: TRBD1; abundance: -; len: 15; CDR3aa: CASSRLTGFSYEQYF; CDR3nt: TGTGCCAGCAGCCGTCTGACAGGGTTTTCCTACGAGCAGTACTTC
v_gene: TRBV7-8; j_gene: TRBJ2-2; d_gene: TRBD1; abundance: few; len: 19; CDR3aa: CASSSRSRDRRINTGELFF; CDR3nt: TGTGCCAGCAGCTCCCGGTCCCGGGACAGGCGAATCAACACCGGGGAGCTGTTTTTT
v_gene: TRBV30; j_gene: TRBJ1-4; d_gene: TRBD1; abundance: -; len: 16; CDR3aa: CAWSRGQGLANEKLFF; CDR3nt: TGTGCCTGGAGTAGGGGACAGGGTTTAGCTAATGAAAAACTGTTTTTT
v_gene: TRBV12-3/TRBV12-4; j_gene: TRBJ2-1; d_gene: TRBD2; abundance: -; len: 16; CDR3aa: CASSRGTSGTGNEQFF; CDR3nt: TGTGCCAGCAGTCGCGGGACTAGCGGGACAGGGAATGAGCAGTTCTTC
v_gene: TRBV30; j_gene: TRBJ2-2; d_gene: TRBD2; abundance: -; len: 14; CDR3aa: CAWSSLAVRGELFF; CDR3nt: TGTGCCTGGAGTTCACTAGCGGTCCGCGGGGAGCTGTTTTTT
v_gene: TRBV7-2; j_gene: TRBJ2-7; d_gene: -; abundance: few; len: 13; CDR3aa: CASSSHRADEQYF; CDR3nt: TGTGCCAGCAGCTCCCACAGGGCCGACGAGCAGTACTTC
v_gene: TRBV6-2/TRBV6-3; j_gene: TRBJ2-7; d_gene: -; abundance: few; len: 14; CDR3aa: CASSRSTEIYEQYF; CDR3nt: TGTGCCAGCAGTCGGTCGACAGAGATCTACGAGCAGTACTTC
v_gene: TRBV2; j_gene: TRBJ2-5; d_gene: -; abundance: many; len: 14; CDR3aa: CASSPELFQETQYF; CDR3nt: TGTGCCAGCAGCCCGGAGCTGTTTCAAGAGACCCAGTACTTC
v_gene: TRBV20-1; j_gene: TRBJ2-3; d_gene: TRBD1; abundance: -; len: 15; CDR3aa: CSARVWAGGRDTQYF; CDR3nt: TGCAGTGCTAGAGTGTGGGCAGGGGGAAGGGATACGCAGTATTTT
v_gene: TRBV7-2; j_gene: TRBJ2-1; d_gene: TRBD2; abundance: few; len: 16; CDR3aa: CASSLPRLAVYNEQFF; CDR3nt: TGTGCCAGCAGCTTACCCCGGCTAGCGGTGTACAATGAGCAGTTCTTC
v_gene: TRBV5-1; j_gene: TRBJ1-1; d_gene: TRBD1; abundance: few; len: 15; CDR3aa: CASRSGTAMESEAFF; CDR3nt: TGCGCCAGCAGGTCCGGGACAGCCATGGAGTCTGAAGCTTTCTTT
v_gene: TRBV29-1; j_gene: TRBJ2-3; d_gene: TRBD1; abundance: few; len: 15; CDR3aa: CSVEGDSARTDTQYF; CDR3nt: TGCAGCGTTGAGGGGGACAGCGCACGCACAGATACGCAGTATTTT
v_gene: TRBV18; j_gene: TRBJ2-3; d_gene: TRBD2; abundance: few; len: 16; CDR3aa: CASSPPLRGSTDTQYF; CDR3nt: TGTGCCAGCTCACCACCGTTACGCGGGAGTACAGATACGCAGTATTTT
v_gene: TRBV18; j_gene: TRBJ2-2; d_gene: TRBD2; abundance: -; len: 14; CDR3aa: CASSPAGDTGELFF; CDR3nt: TGTGCCAGCTCACCGGCGGGGGACACCGGGGAGCTGTTTTTT
v_gene: TRBV10-3; j_gene: TRBJ2-5; d_gene: -; abundance: few; len: 13; CDR3aa: CAIRGVFRETQYF; CDR3nt: TGTGCCATCAGGGGGGTGTTTAGAGAGACCCAGTACTTC
v_gene: TRBV12-3/TRBV12-4; j_gene: TRBJ1-1; d_gene: -; abundance: few; len: 14; CDR3aa: CASSFYGDGTEAFF; CDR3nt: TGTGCCAGCAGTTTTTATGGGGACGGCACTGAAGCTTTCTTT
v_gene: TRBV9; j_gene: TRBJ2-1; d_gene: TRBD2; abundance: few; len: 16; CDR3aa: CASSTSAGGPKVEQFF; CDR3nt: TGTGCCAGCAGCACTTCAGCGGGAGGGCCTAAGGTTGAGCAGTTCTTC
v_gene: TRBV5-1; j_gene: TRBJ1-1; d_gene: -; abundance: few; len: 13; CDR3aa: CASSFASNTEAFF; CDR3nt: TGCGCCAGCAGCTTTGCCTCGAACACTGAAGCTTTCTTT
v_gene: TRBV21-1; j_gene: TRBJ2-3; d_gene: -; abundance: -; len: 17; CDR3aa: CASSTRQGRGLADTQYF; CDR3nt: TGTGCCAGCAGCACCAGACAGGGAAGGGGTCTGGCAGATACGCAGTATTTT
v_gene: TRBV14; j_gene: TRBJ2-5; d_gene: -; abundance: many; len: 16; CDR3aa: CASSHRRVGARETQYF; CDR3nt: TGTGCCAGCAGCCACCGTCGGGTGGGGGCGCGAGAGACCCAGTACTTC
v_gene: TRBV20-1; j_gene: TRBJ2-1; d_gene: -; abundance: -; len: 17; CDR3aa: CSARDPAGTGSYNEQFF; CDR3nt: TGCAGTGCTAGAGATCCCGCAGGAACCGGCTCCTACAATGAGCAGTTCTTC
v_gene: TRBV19; j_gene: TRBJ1-5; d_gene: -; abundance: -; len: 13; CDR3aa: CASGTPSPQPQHF; CDR3nt: TGTGCCAGTGGGACACCATCTCCACAACCCCAGCATTTT
v_gene: TRBV29-1; j_gene: TRBJ2-5; d_gene: -; abundance: -; len: 12; CDR3aa: CSGWDSQETQYF; CDR3nt: TGCAGCGGCTGGGACTCACAAGAGACCCAGTACTTC
v_gene: TRBV9; j_gene: TRBJ2-3; d_gene: TRBD2; abundance: -; len: 17; CDR3aa: CASSVDSGSGGTDTQYF; CDR3nt: TGTGCCAGCAGCGTAGACAGCGGGAGTGGGGGGACAGATACGCAGTATTTT
v_gene: TRBV6-1; j_gene: TRBJ1-2; d_gene: -; abundance: -; len: 13; CDR3aa: CASVGRKGYGYTF; CDR3nt: TGTGCCAGCGTGGGACGAAAGGGGTATGGCTACACCTTC
v_gene: TRBV18; j_gene: TRBJ1-6; d_gene: TRBD1; abundance: few; len: 17; CDR3aa: CASSPATGTGAGSPLHF; CDR3nt: TGTGCCAGCTCACCAGCGACCGGGACAGGGGCGGGGTCACCCCTCCACTTT